The rows below give T cell receptor beta chains drawn from one sample of a study of response to subunit inactivated influenza vaccine. A single record per CDR3 protein comes from TCRdb applying MiXCR to the RT-PCR reads. The sample includes roughly 700,000 distinct CDR3 sequences, approximately 14% of them seen just once. Sequencing used PBMCs from blood, obtained approximately 15 days before vaccination. All receptors derive from a man aged 45 to 65 who received an inactivated influenza vaccine. Each CDR3 is given with its conserved first and last residue. Each record gives: V gene, D gene, CDR3 protein. D genes are given only for firm matches.

V: TRBV13; D: TRBD1; CDR3: CASSFAGQGINEQYF
V: TRBV5-1; D: TRBD2; CDR3: CASSQGLAGTETQYF
V: TRBV29-1; D: TRBD1; CDR3: CSVGQGLDTEAFF
V: TRBV18; D: -; CDR3: CASSPGFRNEQFF
V: TRBV30; D: TRBD1; CDR3: CAWSFWDRDNEQFF
V: TRBV3-1; D: TRBD1; CDR3: CASSPWDRGHEQYF
V: TRBV7-2; D: -; CDR3: CASSLVGTENTEAFF
V: TRBV4-2; D: TRBD1; CDR3: CASSPGTGVEKLFF
V: TRBV29-1; D: -; CDR3: CSANLGGLRGYTF
V: TRBV6-2/TRBV6-3; D: -; CDR3: CASRFYRAGPYEQYF
V: TRBV5-1; D: TRBD1; CDR3: CASSAGTGKDTQYF
V: TRBV12-3/TRBV12-4; D: -; CDR3: CASQGGLTGELFF
V: TRBV6-5; D: TRBD2; CDR3: CASSYPQGGIEQYF
V: TRBV7-2; D: -; CDR3: CASSFAGQETQYF
V: TRBV4-3; D: -; CDR3: CASSLTTRNTEAFF
V: TRBV9; D: TRBD2; CDR3: CASSVELAGGSETQYF
V: TRBV20-1; D: TRBD2; CDR3: CSAPNSGSPYNEQFF
V: TRBV12-3/TRBV12-4; D: -; CDR3: CASSFQGGGYTEAFF
V: TRBV7-2; D: -; CDR3: CASSLGFRGDGYTF
V: TRBV4-3; D: -; CDR3: CASSQDLAGRSEQYF
V: TRBV6-1; D: -; CDR3: CASSEGTVVYEQYF
V: TRBV4-1; D: TRBD1; CDR3: CASSHLRDRGRGELFF
V: TRBV29-1; D: -; CDR3: CSGATRARETQYF
V: TRBV9; D: TRBD1; CDR3: CASSPRQGTGEKLFF
V: TRBV15; D: -; CDR3: CATSREMARVNSPLHF
V: TRBV6-2/TRBV6-3; D: -; CDR3: CASSYSIRDAGSYEQYF
V: TRBV9; D: -; CDR3: CASSVGHHQETQYF
V: TRBV29-1; D: TRBD1; CDR3: CSVKTGTAYEQYF
V: TRBV5-5; D: TRBD2; CDR3: CASSTGLAGAYSYNEQFF
V: TRBV5-1; D: TRBD2; CDR3: CASQREGNTGELFF
V: TRBV4-3; D: -; CDR3: CASSRGTGGGELFF
V: TRBV29-1; D: -; CDR3: CSVQERQGPYEQYF
V: TRBV3-1; D: TRBD2; CDR3: CASSPAGIVVIGELFF
V: TRBV14; D: TRBD2; CDR3: CASSQRGLAGSLF
V: TRBV9; D: -; CDR3: CASSPWGRNSGNTIYF
V: TRBV5-1; D: -; CDR3: CASSLTGRIEETQYF
V: TRBV23-1; D: -; CDR3: CASSQFQGMADTQYF
V: TRBV20-1; D: TRBD2; CDR3: CSASSILAGNTGELFF
V: TRBV6-1; D: TRBD1; CDR3: CASTDRGLNSPLHF
V: TRBV5-1; D: -; CDR3: CASSPGWTAPTDAQYF
V: TRBV6-2/TRBV6-3; D: TRBD1; CDR3: CASSRQGWNEQYF
V: TRBV6-2/TRBV6-3; D: TRBD2; CDR3: CASSSAGGRVEQFF
V: TRBV3-1; D: -; CDR3: CASSQGVGTDVYNEQFF
V: TRBV3-1; D: -; CDR3: CASSQDPGRNTGELFF
V: TRBV20-1; D: TRBD2; CDR3: CSARDLTSGRSDTQYF
V: TRBV9; D: -; CDR3: CASSVGTVAGLYGYTF
V: TRBV20-1; D: TRBD1; CDR3: CSARDVTGADTQYF
V: TRBV5-1; D: -; CDR3: CASRPEGAGGYTF
V: TRBV3-1; D: -; CDR3: CASSQRVRENEQFF
V: TRBV10-3; D: TRBD1; CDR3: CAISPGQHYNEQFF
V: TRBV2; D: -; CDR3: CASSESGGRRYGYTF
V: TRBV12-3/TRBV12-4; D: -; CDR3: CASIWRGGNEQFF
V: TRBV4-3; D: -; CDR3: CASSQDPGHEAFF
V: TRBV5-6; D: TRBD1; CDR3: CASSLLGQGNEQFF
V: TRBV20-1; D: TRBD2; CDR3: CSVPDGGGLSYNEQFF
V: TRBV7-3; D: TRBD2; CDR3: CASSFGIAGGKDTQYF
V: TRBV19; D: -; CDR3: CASRGQKGAFF